This T cell receptor beta chain was recorded in a study of blood T cell repertoires in COVID-19 (TCRdb year 2020). General notes on the study: Samples from collaborators originated in the United States, Italy and Spain and spanned both the acute and convalescent phases of COVID-19. The prospective study material was composed of cDNA or gDNA derived from T cells, B-cell-depleted T cells, or PBMCs. Subjects who had been exposed to COVID-19, were actively infected with it, or had recovered from it provided the deeply sampled blood TCRbeta repertoires that made up the dataset. The repertoires were released in a freely available public database meant as a resource for research on the immune response to SARS-CoV-2. Samples came from the ongoing ImmuneRACE study (first 160 participants) plus 1,254 subjects from 6 global collaborators. The sample metadata nearly always contained a de-identified subject ID, COVID-19 status, age in years and sex. HLA class I and class II types, where available, came from metadata supplied by the sample provider rather than from assay-based typing.

This clone was observed a single time. Its binding antigen is unknown. No base quality values were provided; no much bigger clone lies one nucleotide off. V drops 5 bases and J drops 0 bases, leaving 20 bases in between. The CDR3 measures 18 amino acids from cysteine to phenylalanine. The only DNA kept is the CDR3, 54 bases in frame from the first base. Looking up the germline V gene (reference sequence) yields CDR1 LNHDA and CDR2 SQIVND. The immunoSEQ Assay, a bias-controlled multiplex PCR, was used to amplify TCRbeta CDR3 regions from genomic DNA. Under the source paper's analysis protocol: Nucleated cell counts per sample were estimated from amplification of reference gene primers within the assay. To quantify the absolute abundance of each unique TCRbeta CDR3 rearrangement, sequence reads were collapsed and filtered. Productive Simpson clonality was computed per sample as the square root of Simpson's diversity index over productive rearrangements. TCRdb's version of the immuneACCESS table is confined to in-frame rearrangements and falls short of the full clone set. An unresolved V gene accounts for under half of the shortfall where checked; the remainder is of unknown origin. D and trimming come from the DNA, and the V and J calls and clone size come from that table. In this sample the table shows fewer than 250,000 clones, about 93% of which occur a single time. The ten most abundant clones make up over 0.8% of the sample.

One collaborating source in Seattle enrolled patients during active infection and followed them longitudinally through the course of disease. Each collaborating institution followed its own protocols to collect whole blood in K2EDTA tubes. Collaborator samples were shipped for TCRbeta analysis as frozen whole blood, isolated PBMCs, or DNA extracted from either sample type. Broad study findings and their caveats: The quantity of clinical and demographic metadata differed by source and by participant and was supplied without curation.

Recombination joined TRBV19 with TRBJ1-3; confidence is insufficient to name the D gene. Specimen: peripheral blood. The receptor's source is a man between 25 and 39 years old with COVID-19, enrolled during active disease. The sequence in DNA is TGTGCCAGTAGTCCCACGAGGATCGGGGTTCTCTCTGGAAACACCATATATTTT. Its product reads: CASSPTRIGVLSGNTIYF.